The clone carrying this T cell receptor beta chain showed up just once. Its cognate antigen is unknown. The data were produced by immunoSEQ multiplex PCR, yet TCRdb's version contains in-frame clones alone and is incomplete. The table lists 150,000 or so clones, 94% of them singletons. This specimen comes from a study of T cell responses to AZD1222 COVID-19 vaccine. Findings and limits, study-wide: The study found vaccine-associated CD4 TCRs spanning spike, dominant at 160-218 and 743-854. Nearly half of spike-specific TCRs reportedly target unmutated variant regions. White British people made up most donors, females outnumbered males, and clonal diversity was possibly underestimated. Repertoires were collected only later (after the peak T cell response had occurred).

V lost 4 bases to trimming and J lost 8 bases, with 6 bases between them. Germline values: CDR1 MDHEN, CDR2 SYDVKM. CDR3 length equals 12 residues. The sample consisted of peripheral blood, taken on day 0 of AZD1222 vaccination. The TCR comes from an adult in good health. The rearrangement uses TRBV28 and TRBJ1-6; D is uncertain. CDR3 DNA: TGTGCCAGCAGTTCCGGTGATTCACCCCTCCACTTT. This translates into CASSSGDSPLHF.